These 3 T cell receptor beta chains originate from one sample sequenced in a study of blood T cell repertoires in COVID-19. Using immunoSEQ multiplex PCR, the repertoire was profiled, and TCRdb retains in-frame clones only, with some absent. The sample lists about 200,000 clones; 82% were seen once. Material: peripheral blood. These receptors all stem from a woman between 35 and 50 years old with acute or convalescent COVID-19.

This clone was counted a single time. The chain employs TRBV12-3 or TRBV12-4 and TRBJ1-5, with 8 nucleotides matching TRBD1. This CDR3 has 13 amino acids. With V trimmed by 6 bases and J by 5 bases, 3 bases remained unmatched. Here the CDR3 reads CASRETGDQPQHF. The CDR3 DNA follows: TGTGCCAGCAGAGAGACAGGGGATCAGCCCCAGCATTTT.

The chain couples TRBV9 to TRBJ2-2; TRBD1 might be the D (6 bases). The germline V gene encodes CDR1 SGDLS and CDR2 YYNGEE. The germline V and J ends were trimmed by 7 bases and 6 bases, with 10 bases remaining between them. The CDR3 consists of 12 residues. The CDR3 sequence: CASGTFPGELFF. The CDR3 DNA is TGTGCCAGCGGGACATTTCCCGGGGAGCTGTTTTTT.

This chain links TRBV7-3 with TRBJ1-6; D is unresolved. V was clipped by 1 base and J by 8 bases, with 6 bases between them. In germline, CDR1 is SGHTA, CDR2 FQGTGA. The length of the CDR3 is 13 residues. DNA of the CDR3: TGTGCCAGCAGCTTAATGAGCGATTCACCCCTCCACTTT. Translating it yields CASSLMSDSPLHF.